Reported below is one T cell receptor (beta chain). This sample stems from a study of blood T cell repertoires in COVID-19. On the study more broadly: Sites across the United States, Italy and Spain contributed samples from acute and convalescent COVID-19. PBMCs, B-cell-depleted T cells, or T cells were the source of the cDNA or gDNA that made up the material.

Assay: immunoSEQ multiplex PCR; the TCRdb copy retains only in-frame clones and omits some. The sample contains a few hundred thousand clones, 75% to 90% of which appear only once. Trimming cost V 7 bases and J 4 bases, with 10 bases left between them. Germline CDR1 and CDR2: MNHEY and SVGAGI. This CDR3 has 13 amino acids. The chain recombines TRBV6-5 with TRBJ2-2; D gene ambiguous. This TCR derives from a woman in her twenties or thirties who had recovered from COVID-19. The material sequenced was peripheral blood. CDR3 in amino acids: CASKLSGTGELFF. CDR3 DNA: TGTGCCAGCAAACTATCGGGCACCGGGGAGCTGTTTTTT.